This T cell receptor (beta chain) was recorded in a study of blood T cell repertoires in COVID-19 (dated by TCRdb to the early 2020s). About the full investigation: Collaborator samples came from the United States, Italy and Spain and covered acute and convalescent phases of COVID-19. The prospective study material was composed of cDNA or gDNA derived from T cells, B-cell-depleted T cells, or PBMCs. Deeply sampled blood TCRbeta repertoires from subjects exposed to, actively infected with, or recovered from COVID-19 were included in the dataset. The repertoires were released in a freely available public database intended as a resource for research on the immune response to SARS-CoV-2. The samples were drawn from the first 160 participants of the ongoing ImmuneRACE study and from about 1,200 subjects provided by 6 global collaborators. Nearly every sample came with metadata listing a de-identified subject ID, COVID-19 status, age in years and sex. Where HLA class I and class II types were available, the types were taken from metadata supplied by the sample provider, not from assay-based typing.

Of note for this clone: The antigen it binds to is not known. Base quality data are lacking; no much larger clone is found one base away.

TCRbeta CDR3 regions were amplified from genomic DNA using the immunoSEQ Assay, a bias-controlled multiplex PCR. The paper's processing steps were these. Nucleated cell counts per sample were estimated from amplification of reference gene primers within the assay. To quantify the absolute abundance of each unique TCRbeta CDR3 rearrangement, sequence reads were collapsed and filtered. For each sample, productive Simpson clonality was calculated as the square root of Simpson's diversity index across productive rearrangements. Drawn from immuneACCESS, this table holds only the in-frame rearrangements with V and J called that TCRdb kept. Clones are partly lost; checked studies trace under half to an unresolved V gene and leave the rest unexplained. Clone size and V and J calls were adopted from that table, with D and trimming inferred from the DNA. The sample table lists approximately 220,000 clones, around four fifths of them with a count of one. Roughly 5.3% of the sample lies in the top ten.

What the authors observed across the whole study: The amount of clinical and demographic metadata varied by source and participant and was provided uncurated.

A second Seattle source provided samples from volunteer blood donors who had recovered from COVID-19. Collaborating institutions collected whole blood in K2EDTA tubes following their own protocols. Collaborator samples were shipped for TCRbeta analysis as frozen whole blood, isolated PBMCs, or DNA extracted from either sample type. Germline trimming amounts to 7 bases on V and 2 bases on J, with 5 as the count of junction bases outside the gene matches. The CDR3 runs 14 amino acids, cysteine and phenylalanine included. Of the read, only the CDR3 DNA is kept; its 42 bases are in frame from base 1. CDR1 and CDR2 are read off the germline V gene as LGHNT and FRNRAP.

Sequenced: peripheral blood. The chain is encoded by TRBV12-5 joined to TRBJ2-7; TRBD2 lines up with 10 middle nucleotides. This receptor was identified in a woman aged 55-70 years who had recovered from COVID-19. At the DNA level, the sequence is TGTGCTAGTGCACCAAGCGGGGGGGCCTACGAGCAGTACTTC. The encoded protein is CASAPSGGAYEQYF.